This TCR beta chain was retrieved from a study of CD8 T cells in Susac syndrome. TCR beta was sequenced from blood CD8+ and CD4+ T cells. TEMRA cells were FACS-enriched, and CD8+ and CD4+ T cells were isolated negatively. With random hexamers, reverse transcription was performed on about 0.5 to 1 ug of RNA. Using its own MiXCR run on the immunoSEQ multiplex PCR reads, TCRdb lists one record per CDR3 protein. This table has about 140,000 distinct CDR3 sequences, around 95% appearing once. Germline V gene lookup returns CDR1 LNHDA and CDR2 SQIVND (reference sequence). The germline V and J ends were trimmed by 1 base and 8 bases, with 9 bases remaining between them. This CDR3 region has 13 residues.

The source of this sequence is a human donor with Susac syndrome. The specimen was CD4+ T cells from PBMCs. The chain employs TRBV19 and TRBJ2-1; weak D call: TRBD1 (7 bases). CDR3 bases: TGTGCCAGTAGTATAGGCAGGGGGGATGAGCAGTTCTTC. It translates to CASSIGRGDEQFF. Using reference TRBV19 and TRBJ2-1 for the parts outside the CDR3, the full variable domain is DGGITQSPKYLFRKEGQNVTLSCEQNLNHDAMYWYRQDPGQGLRLIYYSQIVNDFQKGDIAEGYSVSREKKESFPLTVTSAQKNPTAFYLCASSIGRGDEQFFGPGTRLTVL.